The rows below give T cell receptor beta chains drawn from one sample of a study of human T cells and chemical hapten exposure. TCRdb ran MiXCR on the RACE reads and lists one entry per CDR3 protein. The sample shows around 130,000 distinct CDR3 sequences, approximately 11% of them seen only once. The sample in question was whole blood, obtained in connection with sensitization to the hapten diphenylcyclopropenone (DPC). Source of these receptors: a woman between 50 and 59 years old with alopecia areata. Some clones in this sample may be carry-over from other donors' samples. Each CDR3 is given with its conserved first and last residue. Each record gives: D gene, CDR3 length, J gene, V gene, clone size, CDR3 protein, CDR3 DNA. The D gene is left open where the match is weak. Part of the rows lack a size; the others show once, few, many or a class for expanded clones.

d_call: TRBD1
cdr3_length: 21
j_call: TRBJ2-1
v_call: TRBV24-1
clone_size: NA
cdr3_aa: CATSDLVRGQGGSSSYNEQFF
cdr3_nt: TGTGCCACCAGTGATTTGGTGAGGGGACAGGGAGGGTCGAGCTCCTACAATGAGCAGTTCTTC

d_call: NA
cdr3_length: 15
j_call: TRBJ1-4
v_call: TRBV4-1
clone_size: NA
cdr3_aa: CASSDGHALNEKLFF
cdr3_nt: TGCGCCAGCAGCGATGGACACGCTCTTAATGAAAAACTGTTTTTT

d_call: NA
cdr3_length: 13
j_call: TRBJ1-1
v_call: TRBV30
clone_size: NA
cdr3_aa: CAWTHNSDSEAFF
cdr3_nt: TGTGCCTGGACCCACAACAGTGATTCTGAAGCTTTCTTT

d_call: NA
cdr3_length: 14
j_call: TRBJ1-6
v_call: TRBV9
clone_size: NA
cdr3_aa: CASSVRNANSPLHF
cdr3_nt: TGTGCCAGCAGCGTGCGAAATGCGAATTCACCCCTCCACTTT

d_call: NA
cdr3_length: 11
j_call: TRBJ2-3
v_call: TRBV29-1
clone_size: NA
cdr3_aa: CSARDADTQYF
cdr3_nt: TGCAGCGCGCGGGACGCAGATACGCAGTATTTT

d_call: NA
cdr3_length: 14
j_call: TRBJ2-1
v_call: TRBV4-1
clone_size: NA
cdr3_aa: CASSQLSSYNEQFF
cdr3_nt: TGCGCCAGCAGCCAACTTAGCTCCTACAATGAGCAGTTCTTC

d_call: NA
cdr3_length: 15
j_call: TRBJ2-2
v_call: TRBV2
clone_size: many
cdr3_aa: CASSVALLNTGELFF
cdr3_nt: TGTGCCAGCAGTGTGGCATTATTGAACACCGGGGAGCTGTTTTTT

d_call: TRBD2
cdr3_length: 14
j_call: TRBJ2-3
v_call: TRBV20-1
clone_size: NA
cdr3_aa: CSAREAGIEDTQYF
cdr3_nt: TGCAGTGCTAGAGAAGCGGGGATCGAGGATACGCAGTATTTT

d_call: NA
cdr3_length: 12
j_call: TRBJ2-7
v_call: TRBV28
clone_size: many
cdr3_aa: CASSLIAYEQYF
cdr3_nt: TGTGCCAGCAGTTTAATAGCCTACGAGCAGTACTTC

d_call: NA
cdr3_length: 13
j_call: TRBJ2-3
v_call: TRBV7-2
clone_size: NA
cdr3_aa: CASSLGSGDTQYF
cdr3_nt: TGTGCCAGCAGCTTGGGTAGCGGAGATACGCAGTATTTT

d_call: NA
cdr3_length: 13
j_call: TRBJ2-7
v_call: TRBV7-2
clone_size: many
cdr3_aa: CASSWDNPYEQYF
cdr3_nt: TGTGCCAGCTCCTGGGACAACCCCTACGAGCAGTACTTC

d_call: NA
cdr3_length: 17
j_call: TRBJ2-3
v_call: TRBV7-9
clone_size: few
cdr3_aa: CASSGGTGVEGTDTQYF
cdr3_nt: TGTGCCAGCAGCGGAGGGACGGGAGTAGAGGGCACAGATACGCAGTATTTT

d_call: NA
cdr3_length: 14
j_call: TRBJ2-7
v_call: TRBV4-1
clone_size: NA
cdr3_aa: CASSQADSAYEQYF
cdr3_nt: TGCGCCAGCAGCCAAGCGGACAGCGCCTACGAGCAGTACTTC

d_call: NA
cdr3_length: 14
j_call: TRBJ2-2
v_call: TRBV5-1
clone_size: many
cdr3_aa: CASRISEGTGELFF
cdr3_nt: TGCGCCAGCAGAATCTCGGAGGGCACCGGGGAGCTGTTTTTT

d_call: TRBD2
cdr3_length: 15
j_call: TRBJ2-4
v_call: TRBV5-1
clone_size: few
cdr3_aa: CASSLGPSGGNIQYF
cdr3_nt: TGCGCCAGCAGTTTGGGTCCTAGCGGGGGTAACATTCAGTACTTC

d_call: TRBD1
cdr3_length: 14
j_call: TRBJ1-1
v_call: TRBV4-3
clone_size: few
cdr3_aa: CASSQGQGFPEAFF
cdr3_nt: TGCGCCAGCAGCCAGGGACAGGGATTTCCTGAAGCTTTCTTT

d_call: NA
cdr3_length: 12
j_call: TRBJ2-3
v_call: TRBV20-1
clone_size: many
cdr3_aa: CSAGPLPNTQYF
cdr3_nt: TGCAGTGCCGGACCACTACCCAATACGCAGTATTTT

d_call: NA
cdr3_length: 14
j_call: TRBJ2-5
v_call: TRBV5-1
clone_size: many
cdr3_aa: CASSLMQAQETQYF
cdr3_nt: TGCGCCAGCAGCTTGATGCAGGCCCAAGAGACCCAGTACTTC

d_call: TRBD2
cdr3_length: 15
j_call: TRBJ2-3
v_call: TRBV5-1
clone_size: few
cdr3_aa: CASAWPSGATDTQYF
cdr3_nt: TGCGCCAGCGCCTGGCCTAGCGGGGCCACAGATACGCAGTATTTT

d_call: NA
cdr3_length: 16
j_call: TRBJ1-1
v_call: TRBV5-4
clone_size: NA
cdr3_aa: CASNPGISLWGTEAFF
cdr3_nt: TGTGCCAGCAATCCTGGCATTTCGCTTTGGGGGACTGAAGCTTTCTTT

d_call: TRBD2
cdr3_length: 15
j_call: TRBJ2-7
v_call: TRBV27
clone_size: many
cdr3_aa: CASSPSSRGVYEQYF
cdr3_nt: TGTGCCAGCAGTCCCTCTTCGCGGGGGGTATACGAGCAGTACTTC

d_call: TRBD2
cdr3_length: 16
j_call: TRBJ2-5
v_call: TRBV9
clone_size: few
cdr3_aa: CASSSSSGRAGETQYF
cdr3_nt: TGTGCCAGCAGCTCATCTAGCGGGAGGGCCGGAGAGACCCAGTACTTC

d_call: NA
cdr3_length: 15
j_call: TRBJ2-1
v_call: TRBV27
clone_size: NA
cdr3_aa: CASSVPRASYNEQFF
cdr3_nt: TGTGCCAGCAGTGTCCCTCGTGCCTCCTACAATGAGCAGTTCTTC

d_call: NA
cdr3_length: 14
j_call: TRBJ2-5
v_call: TRBV6-1
clone_size: NA
cdr3_aa: CACSEGGAGETQYF
cdr3_nt: TGTGCCTGCAGTGAAGGAGGGGCCGGAGAGACCCAGTACTTC

d_call: NA
cdr3_length: 16
j_call: TRBJ1-1
v_call: TRBV12-3/TRBV12-4
clone_size: few
cdr3_aa: CASSPGSRGLNTEAFF
cdr3_nt: TGTGCCAGCAGCCCTGGGTCCCGGGGGTTGAACACTGAAGCTTTCTTT

d_call: TRBD1
cdr3_length: 14
j_call: TRBJ1-1
v_call: TRBV12-3/TRBV12-4
clone_size: few
cdr3_aa: CASSYTGANTEAFF
cdr3_nt: TGTGCCAGCAGTTATACAGGGGCCAACACTGAAGCTTTCTTT

d_call: TRBD1
cdr3_length: 11
j_call: TRBJ2-1
v_call: TRBV2
clone_size: few
cdr3_aa: CASGRGYEQFF
cdr3_nt: TGTGCCAGCGGCAGGGGGTATGAGCAGTTCTTC

d_call: TRBD2
cdr3_length: 16
j_call: TRBJ2-1
v_call: TRBV2
clone_size: many
cdr3_aa: CASSASAGGYYNEQFF
cdr3_nt: TGTGCCAGCAGTGCGTCTGCGGGGGGGTACTACAATGAGCAGTTCTTC

d_call: NA
cdr3_length: 14
j_call: TRBJ2-3
v_call: TRBV2
clone_size: few
cdr3_aa: CASSEVADQDTQYF
cdr3_nt: TGTGCCAGCAGTGAAGTAGCGGACCAAGATACGCAGTATTTT

d_call: NA
cdr3_length: 15
j_call: TRBJ2-3
v_call: TRBV6-1
clone_size: NA
cdr3_aa: CASSEERRVADTQYF
cdr3_nt: TGTGCCAGCAGTGAAGAGAGGAGGGTGGCAGATACGCAGTATTTT

d_call: NA
cdr3_length: 16
j_call: TRBJ2-2
v_call: TRBV15
clone_size: few
cdr3_aa: CATSRVSVANTGELFF
cdr3_nt: TGTGCCACCAGCAGAGTATCGGTAGCGAACACCGGGGAGCTGTTTTTT

d_call: TRBD1
cdr3_length: 17
j_call: TRBJ1-3
v_call: TRBV6-6
clone_size: NA
cdr3_aa: CASSYSGGTGGRNTIYF
cdr3_nt: TGTGCCAGCAGTTACTCAGGGGGGACAGGGGGCAGAAACACCATATATTTT

d_call: NA
cdr3_length: 14
j_call: TRBJ1-1
v_call: TRBV12-3/TRBV12-4
clone_size: few
cdr3_aa: CASRPTGTGTEAFF
cdr3_nt: TGTGCCAGCAGGCCTACAGGGACGGGCACTGAAGCTTTCTTT

d_call: NA
cdr3_length: 14
j_call: TRBJ2-6
v_call: TRBV4-3
clone_size: many
cdr3_aa: CASSQWLWANVLTF
cdr3_nt: TGCGCCAGCAGCCAGTGGCTCTGGGCCAACGTCCTGACTTTC

d_call: NA
cdr3_length: 14
j_call: TRBJ2-1
v_call: TRBV20-1
clone_size: NA
cdr3_aa: CSAGVGGSYNEQFF
cdr3_nt: TGCAGTGCTGGGGTAGGAGGCTCCTACAATGAGCAGTTCTTC

d_call: NA
cdr3_length: 14
j_call: TRBJ1-1
v_call: TRBV7-9
clone_size: few
cdr3_aa: CASSRQERGTEAFF
cdr3_nt: TGTGCCAGCAGCAGACAGGAAAGAGGAACTGAAGCTTTCTTT

d_call: NA
cdr3_length: 15
j_call: TRBJ1-5
v_call: TRBV20-1
clone_size: NA
cdr3_aa: CSARRGSDGNQPQHF
cdr3_nt: TGCAGTGCTAGAAGGGGTTCGGATGGGAATCAGCCCCAGCATTTT

d_call: TRBD1
cdr3_length: 16
j_call: TRBJ2-7
v_call: TRBV11-2
clone_size: many
cdr3_aa: CASSLADGDRGYEQYF
cdr3_nt: TGTGCCAGCAGCTTAGCCGATGGGGACAGGGGGTACGAGCAGTACTTC

d_call: TRBD1
cdr3_length: 17
j_call: TRBJ1-1
v_call: TRBV15
clone_size: NA
cdr3_aa: CATSRDPGGGVNTEAFF
cdr3_nt: TGTGCCACCAGCAGAGATCCAGGGGGGGGGGTTAACACTGAAGCTTTCTTT

d_call: TRBD1
cdr3_length: 16
j_call: TRBJ2-7
v_call: TRBV29-1
clone_size: many
cdr3_aa: CSVGRTGSGRRGEQYF
cdr3_nt: TGCAGCGTTGGGAGGACAGGGAGCGGGCGGAGGGGTGAGCAGTACTTC

d_call: TRBD2
cdr3_length: 16
j_call: TRBJ2-5
v_call: TRBV6-6
clone_size: few
cdr3_aa: CASSRRLAGESETQYF
cdr3_nt: TGTGCCAGCAGTCGCAGACTAGCGGGAGAATCGGAGACCCAGTACTTC

d_call: TRBD2
cdr3_length: 17
j_call: TRBJ2-3
v_call: TRBV10-3
clone_size: NA
cdr3_aa: CVTADPSGGALADTQYF
cdr3_nt: TGTGTAACGGCTGACCCTAGCGGGGGGGCCCTAGCGGATACGCAGTATTTT

d_call: TRBD1
cdr3_length: 13
j_call: TRBJ2-5
v_call: TRBV9
clone_size: few
cdr3_aa: CASSQQGDGTQYF
cdr3_nt: TGTGCCAGCAGCCAACAGGGGGATGGGACCCAGTACTTC

d_call: TRBD1
cdr3_length: 16
j_call: TRBJ2-1
v_call: TRBV29-1
clone_size: few
cdr3_aa: CSVDGLRDRGTYEQFF
cdr3_nt: TGCAGCGTTGATGGTTTAAGGGACAGGGGTACCTATGAGCAGTTCTTC

d_call: TRBD1
cdr3_length: 15
j_call: TRBJ2-2
v_call: TRBV6-6
clone_size: many
cdr3_aa: CASSSQGKNTGELFF
cdr3_nt: TGTGCCAGCAGTTCACAGGGGAAAAACACCGGGGAGCTGTTTTTT